This T cell receptor beta chain was sequenced for a study of blood T cell repertoires in COVID-19. At the level of the study: From the United States, Italy and Spain came samples of acute and convalescent COVID-19. Sources were T cells, B-cell-depleted T cells, or PBMCs; the material itself was cDNA or gDNA.

Produced via immunoSEQ multiplex PCR; TCRdb's table is partial and in-frame only. The sample lists roughly 150,000 clones; around 84% were seen once. Seattle patients were enrolled while actively infected and followed longitudinally. The receptor was derived from a woman aged 45-65 years with COVID-19, enrolled during active disease. Sequencing input: peripheral blood.

CDR3 DNA sequence: TGTGCCAGCAGCGTAACTAGCGGAGAGGGAGAGACCCAGTACTTC. Translation gives CASSVTSGEGETQYF. J is TRBJ2-5 and V is TRBV7-7; TRBD2 matches at 8 bases. Germline CDR1 SSHAT, CDR2 FNYEAQ (reference sequence). The CDR3 is 15 residues long. The trim removed 5 bases at V and 4 bases at J, leaving 9 bases unmatched. The full variable domain, its missing parts supplied by reference TRBV7-7 and TRBJ2-5, is GAGVSQSPRYKVTKRGQDVTLRCDPISSHATLYWYQQALGQGPEFLTYFNYEAQPDKSGLPSDRFSAERPEGSISTLTIQRTEQRDSAMYRCASSVTSGEGETQYFGPGTRLLVL.